This paragraph covers one TCR beta chain sequence. Its cognate antigen has yet to be identified. No quality values exist for individual bases; no much larger clone is one base distant. The sample belongs to a study of blood T cell repertoires in COVID-19 (dated by TCRdb to 2018 to 2020). In terms of the full investigation: Collaborator samples came from the United States, Italy and Spain and covered acute and convalescent phases of COVID-19. The sample metadata nearly always contained a de-identified subject ID, COVID-19 status, age in years and sex. The repertoires were released in a freely available public database intended as a resource for research on the immune response to SARS-CoV-2. Where HLA class I and class II types were available, the types were taken from metadata supplied by the sample provider, not from assay-based typing. The dataset comprised deeply sampled blood TCRbeta repertoires from subjects exposed to, actively infected with, or recovered from COVID-19. The material from the prospective study consisted of cDNA or gDNA derived from T cells, B-cell-depleted T cells, or PBMCs. Samples came from the ongoing ImmuneRACE study (first 160 participants) plus 1,254 subjects from 6 global collaborators.

One collaborating source in Seattle enrolled patients during active infection and followed them longitudinally through the course of disease. The collaborating institutions used their own protocols to collect whole blood in K2EDTA tubes. For TCRbeta analysis, collaborator samples were shipped as frozen whole blood, as isolated PBMCs, or as DNA extracted from either sample type. General conclusions and limits of the study: Clinical and demographic metadata were provided uncurated, with the amount varying by source and participant.

TCRbeta CDR3 regions were amplified from genomic DNA using the immunoSEQ Assay, a bias-controlled multiplex PCR. Concerning the study's data processing: The number of nucleated cells in each sample was estimated from the amplification of reference gene primers within the assay. Sequence reads were collapsed and filtered to measure the absolute abundance of every unique TCRbeta CDR3 rearrangement. Productive Simpson clonality was computed per sample as the square root of Simpson's diversity index over productive rearrangements. TCRdb re-hosts the immuneACCESS table, in-frame sequences only. Its copies lack some clones; in the studies checked, an unresolved V gene accounts for under half of them, and the cause for the rest is not known. The DNA gave D and trimming, while V, J and clone size come from that table. The sample table holds 250,000 or so clones, of which about 91% were seen once. Of the sample, roughly 6.3% is held by the ten largest clones.

The CDR3 numbers 16 residues from cysteine through phenylalanine. Of the read, only the CDR3 DNA is kept; its 48 bases are in frame from base 1. CDR1 and CDR2, looked up from the germline V gene, are LGHNA and YSLEER. Trimming accounts for 5 bases at V and 8 bases at J, while the number of junction bases matched to no gene is 9. This TCR was recovered from a woman under 40 with COVID-19, enrolled during active disease. The sequencing sample was made of peripheral blood. The sequence joins TRBV4-3 to TRBJ2-1; 13 junctional bases match TRBD2. The DNA reads TGCGCCAGCAGCTATGACGGGACTAGCGGGAACTATGAGCAGTTCTTC. Translated, it reads CASSYDGTSGNYEQFF.